This TCR beta chain derives from a study of OX40 agonist ivuxolimab in advanced cancers. TCRdb's copy holds only in-frame clones and misses some; the assay was immunoSEQ multiplex PCR. Seen here are about 32,000 clones, approximately 90% observed once, and the top ten hold approximately 32%. As for this clone: The antigen is unknown.

The ends were cut back, 6 bases at V and 7 bases at J, with 16 bases in the middle. Per the germline V gene, CDR1 is MNHEY and CDR2 is SVGAGI. The CDR3 runs 14 residues. Overall study results and limits: Individuals who were partial responders at 0.1-3.0 mg/kg had clonal expansion that ranked among the lowest.

The genes are TRBV6-5 and TRBJ1-5; D might be TRBD1 (5 bases). The source of this sequence is an adult with an advanced solid tumor such as melanoma, head and neck, liver or kidney cancer. The sequences come from CD4+ or CD8+ T cells sorted from blood, collected in a trial of the OX40 agonist ivuxolimab. Written as DNA, the CDR3 is TGTGCCAGCAGCCCGGTAGGGGTCGGACAGCCCCAGCATTTT. Its translation: CASSPVGVGQPQHF.